There are a few counts of the clone carrying this T cell receptor (beta chain). The antigen is not known. TCRdb analysed the RT-PCR reads with MiXCR anew, one entry per CDR3 protein. The table includes around 520,000 distinct CDR3 sequences, 12% detected once. This sample was taken from a study of response to subunit inactivated influenza vaccine. Study results and caveats: Authors suggested each seasonal influenza vaccination recruits few new T cells.

Material: PBMCs from blood, obtained on the day of vaccination. This receptor was taken from a man in his fifties who received an inactivated influenza vaccine.

CDR3 region: CASSPGTALRNTEAFF. CDR3 in DNA: TGTGCCAGCAGCCCGGGGACAGCCCTTCGGAACACTGAAGCTTTCTTT. This chain connects TRBV7-9 to TRBJ1-1; 7 bases match TRBD1. There are 16 residues in the CDR3. Germline V CDR1 and CDR2: SEHNR, FQNEAQ (reference sequence). With 5 bases clipped from V and 1 base from J, the junction kept 10 bases outside the gene matches. Together with reference TRBV7-9 and TRBJ1-1, the CDR3 gives the full variable domain: DTGVSQNPRHKITKRGQNVTFRCDPISEHNRLYWYRQTLGQGPEFLTYFQNEAQLEKSRLLSDRFSAERPKGSFSTLEIQRTEQGDSAMYLCASSPGTALRNTEAFFGQGTRLTVV.